Following are 9 T cell receptor beta chains from one sample sequenced in a study of T cells in Graves' hyperthyroidism and ophthalmopathy. RNA transcripts yielded amplified TCR beta CDR3 regions. The HTBI primer set drove a first-round RT-PCR of the TCR CDR3. Each CDR3 protein is one row after TCRdb ran MiXCR on the multiplex PCR reads. The data show about 590,000 distinct CDR3 sequences, about 15% seen once. The sequencing sample was made of blood. All receptors derive from a woman aged 30 to 39 with Graves' hyperthyroidism.

Ten or more counts support this clonotype. The V gene is TRBV6-2 or TRBV6-3, the J gene TRBJ1-5; no definite D call. The CDR3 runs to 14 residues. Trimming removed 6 bases from V and 4 bases from J, with 13 bases in between. Germline CDR1 and CDR2: MNHEY and SVGEGT. The CDR3 coding sequence is TGTGCCAGCAGGATTCCCCGGCCTAATCAGCCCCAGCATTTT. It translates to CASRIPRPNQPQHF.

This clonotype showed up many times. This chain uses TRBV30 with TRBJ1-2; weak D call: TRBD1 (5 bases). The germline CDR1 and CDR2 sequences are GTSNPN and SVGIG (reference sequence). The V end was cut by 1 base, the J end by 0 bases, with 15 bases between. CDR3 length: 16 amino acids. CDR3 nucleotides: TGTGCCTGGAGTGGGAAGGGGCCTGGTTCTAACTATGGCTACACCTTC. Residues: CAWSGKGPGSNYGYTF.

This clonotype turned up a few times. This chain connects TRBV5-1 to TRBJ1-3; D call uncertain. The CDR3 consists of 13 residues. Trimming shortened V by 5 bases and J by 4 bases, and 10 bases separated the two germline ends. Germline V gene data show CDR1 as SGHRS and CDR2 as YFSETQ. CDR3 DNA: TGCGCCAGCAGACCAACCCCCGGAAACACCATATATTTT. Its protein is CASRPTPGNTIYF. Together with reference TRBV5-1 and TRBJ1-3, the CDR3 gives the full variable domain: KAGVTQTPRYLIKTRGQQVTLSCSPISGHRSVSWYQQTPGQGLQFLFEYFSETQRNKGNFPGRFSGRQFSNSRSEMNVSTLELGDSALYLCASRPTPGNTIYFGEGSWLTVV.

A few counts support this clonotype. The gene calls are TRBV6-5 and TRBJ2-1; 12 bases are shared with TRBD2. The CDR3 has 14 residues. CDR1 and CDR2 from the germline V gene are MNHEY and SVGAGI. The V gene end was trimmed by 2 bases and the J gene end by 15 bases; junction bases not matched to a gene: 8. The chain's CDR3 is CASSYGLAGTPLFF. The CDR3 coding sequence is TGTGCCAGCAGTTACGGACTAGCGGGAACCCCTTTGTTCTTC.

The rearrangement links TRBV2 to TRBJ2-5; no clear D. V was clipped by 7 bases and J by 1 base, with 10 bases between them. The CDR3 runs 13 residues. The germline V gene encodes CDR1 SNHLY and CDR2 FYNNEI. The CDR3 DNA follows: TGTGCCAGCAATGCAAACAGCCAAGAGACCCAGTACTTC. Translating it yields CASNANSQETQYF.

The V call is TRBV19, the J call TRBJ2-7; a possible D gene is TRBD1 (5 bases). Germline V gene data show CDR1 as LNHDA and CDR2 as SQIVND (reference sequence). V dropped 2 bases and J dropped 4 bases, with 12 bases sitting between them. CDR3 length: 14 residues. In DNA, the CDR3 is TGTGCCAGTAGTATACAGGGCGGAAGGTACGAGCAGTACTTC. This encodes CASSIQGGRYEQYF.

This clonotype was counted ten times or more. The rearrangement links TRBV11-1 to TRBJ2-7, with a tentative D call TRBD1 (6 bases). Trimming took off 1 base at V and 2 bases at J, with 12 bases between the two ends. The CDR3 has 15 amino acids. Germline-derived CDR1 and CDR2 are SGHAT and FQDESV (reference sequence). The CDR3 loop reads CASSLGQGSTYEQYF. The CDR3 nucleotides read TGTGCCAGCAGCTTAGGCCAGGGGAGCACCTACGAGCAGTACTTC.

This chain joins TRBV20-1 and TRBJ2-1, with TRBD1 as a possible D gene (6 bases). The V gene's germline CDR1 is DFQATT and CDR2 SNEGSKA (reference sequence). Trimming took off 6 bases at V and 0 bases at J, with 18 bases between the two ends. CDR3 length equals 16 residues. This CDR3 is CSAHLMDSLSYNEQFF. CDR3 sequence (DNA): TGCAGTGCCCACCTAATGGACAGCCTCTCCTACAATGAGCAGTTCTTC.

This clonotype has just one count. The chain links TRBV9 to TRBJ1-4; D unclear. Germline V gene data show CDR1 as SGDLS and CDR2 as YYNGEE. The CDR3 loop spans 15 amino acids. V was clipped by 4 bases and J by 3 bases, with 13 bases between them. The CDR3 reads CASSTGVGPNEKLFF. CDR3 coding DNA: TGTGCCAGCAGCACCGGTGTTGGTCCTAATGAAAAACTGTTTTTT.